Listed below are T cell receptor beta chains from one sample, sequenced in a study of blood T cell repertoires in COVID-19. Only in-frame clones appear in the TCRdb table, and some are missing; sequencing was by immunoSEQ multiplex PCR. This table holds roughly 400,000 clones, 85% to 90% found once. Sequenced sample: PBMCs or T cells enriched from blood (not recorded which). The receptors were sampled from a young man who had recovered from COVID-19. CDR3s include the opening cysteine and the closing phenylalanine or tryptophan. A D gene is named only where the DNA matches it firmly. Only part of the rows carry a size: once, few, many, or a class if the clone is expanded.

size	V	J	D	DNA	CDR3
NA	TRBV7-9	TRBJ1-1	NA	TGTGCCAGCAGCATCGCCGGGAACACTGAAGCTTTCTTT	CASSIAGNTEAFF
once	TRBV9	TRBJ2-6	NA	TGTGCCAGCAGCGTAAACTCTCGAACCGGGGCCAACGTCCTGACTTTC	CASSVNSRTGANVLTF
NA	TRBV30	TRBJ2-7	NA	TGTGCCTGGACCTCTGGCGGGACCTACGAGCAGTACTTC	CAWTSGGTYEQYF
NA	TRBV10-3	TRBJ2-7	NA	TGTGCCTCTAAGGACAGATCCTACGAGCAGTACTTC	CASKDRSYEQYF
NA	TRBV28	TRBJ2-5	TRBD1	TGTGCCAGCAGCGACAGGGGGACCCAGTACTTC	CASSDRGTQYF
NA	TRBV3-1/TRBV3-2	TRBJ2-1	NA	TGTGCCAGCAGCCTGGGGGGAAAGCAGGCCATCGATGAGCAGTTCTTC	CASSLGGKQAIDEQFF
NA	TRBV6-1	TRBJ2-1	TRBD2	TGTGCCAGCAGTGAATTCACTAGCGGGCACGGAATCAATGAGCAGTTCTTC	CASSEFTSGHGINEQFF
NA	TRBV7-9	TRBJ1-1	NA	TGTGCCAGCAGCTTAGGATGGGAGCAAGATCCCCAAGCTTTCTTT	CASSLGWEQDPQAFF
NA	TRBV12-5	TRBJ2-6	NA	TGTGCTAGTGGTTTGGACAGTTCCTCTGGGGCCAACGTCCTGACTTTC	CASGLDSSSGANVLTF
NA	TRBV24-1	TRBJ2-5	NA	TGTGCCACCAGTGACCCTGGGAGGTCCCAGTACTTC	CATSDPGRSQYF
once	TRBV7-9	TRBJ1-2	NA	TGTGCCAGCAGCTTCGCGGGGGAACTTAACTATGGCTACACCTTC	CASSFAGELNYGYTF
NA	TRBV2	TRBJ1-5	NA	TGTGCCAGCAGTGACAGGGTTCAGCCCCAGCATTTT	CASSDRVQPQHF
once	TRBV2	TRBJ1-1	NA	TGTGCCACCCAATCCCTGGGGGGTCGTACTGAAGCTTTCTTT	CATQSLGGRTEAFF
NA	TRBV28	TRBJ1-3	NA	TGTGCCAGCAGGGTCTACTCTGGAAACACCATATATTTT	CASRVYSGNTIYF
NA	TRBV18	TRBJ2-7	NA	TGTGCCAGCTCACCGGGGGCGAAATCCGAGCAGTACTTC	CASSPGAKSEQYF
NA	TRBV30	TRBJ1-6	TRBD1	TGTGCCTGGACCCTGGGGGACAGGGATAATTCACCCCTCCACTTT	CAWTLGDRDNSPLHF
NA	TRBV29-1	TRBJ2-1	NA	TGCAGCGCCTCCCTAGCTACAATACCACATGAGCAGTTCTTC	CSASLATIPHEQFF
once	TRBV5-6	TRBJ1-2	NA	TGTGCCAGCAGCTTGGACGGCGGGAGCGAAAACTATGGCTACACCTTC	CASSLDGGSENYGYTF
NA	TRBV5-1	TRBJ2-5	TRBD1	TGCGCCAGCAGGTTGGACAGGGCCCAAGAGACCCAGTACTTC	CASRLDRAQETQYF
NA	TRBV9	TRBJ2-5	TRBD2	TGTGCCAGCAGCGTCCAGGGGACTAGCGGAGAGACCCAGTACTTC	CASSVQGTSGETQYF
NA	TRBV4-1	TRBJ2-1	TRBD2	TGCGCCAGCAGCCAGGGTTTGAGGACTAGCGGGACCTATGAGCAGTTCTTC	CASSQGLRTSGTYEQFF
NA	TRBV9	TRBJ1-2	NA	TGTGCCAGCAGCGCGGAGCCGGGGGCTAACTATGGCTACACCTTC	CASSAEPGANYGYTF
NA	TRBV27	TRBJ2-7	NA	TGTGCCAGCAGTTTCCCCCGGTACGAGCAGTACTTC	CASSFPRYEQYF
NA	TRBV12-3/TRBV12-4	TRBJ2-7	NA	TGTGCCAGCACGGACCGAGGGGGCTACGAGCAGTACTTC	CASTDRGGYEQYF
many	TRBV7-9	TRBJ2-1	TRBD1	TGTGCCAGCAGCCCCCGGGACAGGGGTGTCAATGAGCAGTTCTTC	CASSPRDRGVNEQFF
few	TRBV19	TRBJ1-4	NA	TGTGCCAGCCTTGACAGTGACGTTGAAAAACTGTTTTTT	CASLDSDVEKLFF
NA	TRBV28	TRBJ1-1	NA	TGTGCCAGCAGGTCCGGTTTGGGCAGGGGACGGACTGAAGCTTTCTTT	CASRSGLGRGRTEAFF
NA	TRBV24-1	TRBJ1-6	NA	TGTGCCACCAGGAAGACAAGGATCGTAGTCTTAGGCAGTTCACCCCTCCACTTT	CATRKTRIVVLGSSPLHF
NA	TRBV4-1	TRBJ2-7	NA	TGCGCCAGCAGCCAAGAAAGGACTTCTTCCTACGAGCAGTACTTC	CASSQERTSSYEQYF
NA	TRBV4-1	TRBJ2-1	NA	TGCGCCAGCAGCCCCCCTGCGGGGATCGGTGAGCAGTTCTTC	CASSPPAGIGEQFF
NA	TRBV7-8	TRBJ2-7	NA	TGTGCCAGCAGCTTACGTACAGTTGAGCAGTACTTC	CASSLRTVEQYF
NA	TRBV7-9	TRBJ1-2	NA	TGTGCCAGCAGCTTAGACGCGGCGAACTATGGCTACACCTTC	CASSLDAANYGYTF
NA	TRBV3-1/TRBV3-2	TRBJ2-5	NA	TGTGCCAGCAGCCAACTACAAGAGACCCAGTACTTC	CASSQLQETQYF
NA	TRBV4-1	TRBJ2-2	NA	TGCGCCAGCAGCCAAGAGGGCCGGTTAACCGGGGAGCTGTTTTTT	CASSQEGRLTGELFF
NA	TRBV11-1	TRBJ2-3	TRBD2	TGTGCCAGCAGCTTAGCCTACGGACTAGCGGGAATAGATACGCAGTATTTT	CASSLAYGLAGIDTQYF
NA	TRBV7-9	TRBJ2-5	NA	TGTGCCAGCAGTGGGGCCGCACAAGAGACCCAGTACTTC	CASSGAAQETQYF
NA	TRBV5-4	TRBJ2-7	TRBD1	TGTGCCAGCAGCTTGAACCCGGGACAGGGTTTCAACGAGCAGTACTTC	CASSLNPGQGFNEQYF
NA	TRBV7-9	TRBJ2-7	NA	TGTGCCAGCAGCTCTTTGACGCAGGGTCCTCGGTACTTC	CASSSLTQGPRYF
few	TRBV5-4	TRBJ2-7	TRBD1	TGTGCCAGCAAGCGAGACAGGGGACCCTACGAGCAGTACTTC	CASKRDRGPYEQYF
NA	TRBV14	TRBJ1-1	TRBD1	TGTGCCAGCAGCTATGGACAGGGTAACACTGAAGCTTTCTTT	CASSYGQGNTEAFF
NA	TRBV18	TRBJ2-1	TRBD2	TGTGCCAGCTCCCCCCGGGCTAGCGGGAGGGACGATGAGCAGTTCTTC	CASSPRASGRDDEQFF
NA	TRBV6-5	TRBJ2-1	NA	TGTGCCAGCAGCCTTGGAAGGAGCTCCTACAATGAGCAGTTCTTC	CASSLGRSSYNEQFF
NA	TRBV6-1	TRBJ1-2	NA	TGTGCCAGCAGTAACACCCTACAGGGCCTAGACGGCTACACCTTC	CASSNTLQGLDGYTF
NA	TRBV28	TRBJ2-7	TRBD2	TGTGCCAGCAGTTTGCTAGCGGGAGGGCGCGGTTCCTACGAGCAGTACTTC	CASSLLAGGRGSYEQYF
NA	TRBV7-9	TRBJ1-1	TRBD1	TGTGCCAGCAGTGCTACAGGGGGATTGGGGACTGAAGCTTTCTTT	CASSATGGLGTEAFF
NA	TRBV5-1	TRBJ1-1	NA	TGCGCCAGCAGCTTGAGATGGCAAACTGAAGCTTTCTTT	CASSLRWQTEAFF
NA	TRBV2	TRBJ2-3	NA	TGTGCCAGCAGTTTAGTCGGGGATACGCAGTATTTT	CASSLVGDTQYF
NA	TRBV5-1	TRBJ2-3	NA	TGCGCCAGCAGTTATAGCGACCGCACAGATACGCAGTATTTT	CASSYSDRTDTQYF
NA	TRBV27	TRBJ2-7	NA	TGTGCCAGCAGTTTATCGAAGCCCCAGGGGCCCTACGAGCAGTACTTC	CASSLSKPQGPYEQYF
once	TRBV4-2	TRBJ2-3	TRBD1	TGTGCCAGCAGCCAACCGGGACAGGGTTCGGATACGCAGTATTTT	CASSQPGQGSDTQYF
NA	TRBV3-1/TRBV3-2	TRBJ2-5	NA	TGTGCCAGCAGCCAAGACTGGAGAGGCCAGTACTTC	CASSQDWRGQYF
NA	TRBV27	TRBJ2-5	TRBD1	TGTGCCAGCAGGAGAACGGGACAGGGTTTGACGCAAGAGACCCAGTACTTC	CASRRTGQGLTQETQYF
few	TRBV11-3	TRBJ2-1	NA	TGTGCCAGCAGCTTAGGGGAGATTGAGCAGTTCTTC	CASSLGEIEQFF
NA	TRBV5-1	TRBJ1-3	NA	TGCGCCAGCAGCACCGGCGGGACTTACCCGTCTTACTCTGGAAACACCATATATTTT	CASSTGGTYPSYSGNTIYF
NA	TRBV3-1/TRBV3-2	TRBJ2-1	TRBD2	TGTGCCAGCAGCCCACACCTCCAAGGACTAGCGGGATCCTATTCCTACAATGAGCAGTTCTTC	CASSPHLQGLAGSYSYNEQFF